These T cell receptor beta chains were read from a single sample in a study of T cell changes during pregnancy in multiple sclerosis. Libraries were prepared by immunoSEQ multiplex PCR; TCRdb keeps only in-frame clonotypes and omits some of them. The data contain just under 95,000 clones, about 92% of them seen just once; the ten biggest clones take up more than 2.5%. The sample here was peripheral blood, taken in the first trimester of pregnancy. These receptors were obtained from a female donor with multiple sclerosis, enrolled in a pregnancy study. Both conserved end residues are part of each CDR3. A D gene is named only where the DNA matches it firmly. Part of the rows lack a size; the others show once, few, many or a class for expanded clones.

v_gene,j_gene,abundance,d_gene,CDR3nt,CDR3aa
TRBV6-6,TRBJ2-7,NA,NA,TGTGCCAGCAGTTACTCGAGTTACGAGCAGTACTTC,CASSYSSYEQYF
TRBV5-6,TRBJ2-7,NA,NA,TGTGCCAGCAGCCACCCGACAGATACCTTCTACGAGCAGTACTTC,CASSHPTDTFYEQYF
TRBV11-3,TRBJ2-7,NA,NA,TGTGCCAGCAGTACATCCGGGGACGAGCAGTACTTC,CASSTSGDEQYF
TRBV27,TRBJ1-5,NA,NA,TGTGCCAGCAGTTTCCTCGGACACAATCAGCCCCAGCATTTT,CASSFLGHNQPQHF
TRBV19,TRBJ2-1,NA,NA,TGTGCCAGTAGTTTGTCTTCTTACAATGAGCAGTTCTTC,CASSLSSYNEQFF
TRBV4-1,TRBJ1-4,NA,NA,TGCGCCAGCAGCTTCCAGTCGACGGAGTCTAATGAAAAACTGTTTTTT,CASSFQSTESNEKLFF
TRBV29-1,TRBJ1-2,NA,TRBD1,TGCAGCGTTGAGGGACGGGACAGGGCGTCCGATAACTATGGCTACACCTTC,CSVEGRDRASDNYGYTF
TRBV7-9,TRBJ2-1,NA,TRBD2,TGTGCCAGCAGCTCCGGCGGGGACCCCGAAGTAGCGGGAGGCCGACAGCAGTTCTTC,CASSSGGDPEVAGGRQQFF
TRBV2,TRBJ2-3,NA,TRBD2,TGTGCCAGCAGTACTAGCGGGAGAGATACGCAGTATTTT,CASSTSGRDTQYF
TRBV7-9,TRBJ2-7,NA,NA,TGTGCCAGCAGCTTAGCCGTCGGGCAGGGTTTCGACGAGCAGTACTTC,CASSLAVGQGFDEQYF
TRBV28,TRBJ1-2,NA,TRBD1,TGTGCCAGCAGTACCCCGGGACAGATCTACACCTTC,CASSTPGQIYTF
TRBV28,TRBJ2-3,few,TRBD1,TGTGCCAGCAGTTTATTTAGGGCAGGGGGCTTGGGCACAGATACGCAGTATTTT,CASSLFRAGGLGTDTQYF
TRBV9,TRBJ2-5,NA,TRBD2,TGTGCCAGCAGCGTAGGGACTAGCGGGAGTGCGGAAGAGACCCAGTACTTC,CASSVGTSGSAEETQYF
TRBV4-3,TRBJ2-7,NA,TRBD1,TGCGCCAGCAGCCAGCTACCAACCGGACAGGGGGCCGACGAGCAGTACTTC,CASSQLPTGQGADEQYF
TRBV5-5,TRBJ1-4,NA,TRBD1,TGTGCCAGCAGTTCAAGGACAGGGGGCGTAGGTAATGAAAAACTGTTTTTT,CASSSRTGGVGNEKLFF
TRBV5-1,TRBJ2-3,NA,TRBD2,TGCGCCAGCAGCTCGGGACTAGCGGGCACAGATACGCAGTATTTT,CASSSGLAGTDTQYF
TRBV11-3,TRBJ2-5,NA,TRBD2,TGTGCCAGCAGCTTAGGCACTAGCGGGAGGGGACGCGAGACCCAGTACTTC,CASSLGTSGRGRETQYF
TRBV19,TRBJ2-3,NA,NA,TGTGCCAGTAGTATGGTGGGACTGAGCACAGATACGCAGTATTTT,CASSMVGLSTDTQYF
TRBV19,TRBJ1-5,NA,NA,TGTGCCAGTGCGACAGGTAATCAGCCCCAGCATTTT,CASATGNQPQHF
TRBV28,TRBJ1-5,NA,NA,TGTGCCAGCAGCGACAGGTCCAATCAGCCCCAGCATTTT,CASSDRSNQPQHF
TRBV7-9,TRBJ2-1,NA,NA,TGTGCCAGCATCGATTCACTCGCCAATGAGCAGTTCTTC,CASIDSLANEQFF
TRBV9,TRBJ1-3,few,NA,TGTGCCAGCACCGATCAGGGCTTTGGAAACACCATATATTTT,CASTDQGFGNTIYF
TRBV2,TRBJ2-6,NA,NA,TGTGCCAGCAGTGAAGCGGGGAGCTCCGGGGCCAACGTCCTGACTTTC,CASSEAGSSGANVLTF
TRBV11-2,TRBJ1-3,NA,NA,TGTGCCAGCAGCCCGGGGTCCTCTGGAAACACCATATATTTT,CASSPGSSGNTIYF
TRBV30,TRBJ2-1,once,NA,TGTGCCTGGAGCCCGGGACACCCGAGTGGTGAGCAGTTCTTC,CAWSPGHPSGEQFF
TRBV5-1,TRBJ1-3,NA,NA,TGCGCCAGCAGCTTGGGTCCTCAGGGCTCTGGAAACACCATATATTTT,CASSLGPQGSGNTIYF
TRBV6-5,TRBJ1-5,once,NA,TGTGCCAGCAGAGCCGGGAAGGCGGGGAGTCAGCCCCAGCATTTT,CASRAGKAGSQPQHF
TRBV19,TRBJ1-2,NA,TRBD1,TGTGCCAGTAGTATAACAGGGGTCAACTATGGCTACACCTTC,CASSITGVNYGYTF
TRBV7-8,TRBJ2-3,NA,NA,TGTGCCAGCAGCTTAGCGGGCGGCACAGATACGCAGTATTTT,CASSLAGGTDTQYF
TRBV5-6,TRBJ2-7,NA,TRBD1,TGTGCCAGCAGCGCTTCGAGGGACAGGGCATTTGAGCAGTACTTC,CASSASRDRAFEQYF
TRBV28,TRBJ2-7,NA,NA,TGTGCCAGCACCACAGCCCGACCTTCCTACGAGCAGTACTTC,CASTTARPSYEQYF
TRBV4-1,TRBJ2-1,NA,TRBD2,TGCGCCAGCAGCCAAACCGGGACTAGCGGGAGACTGGGGAATGAGCAGTTCTTC,CASSQTGTSGRLGNEQFF
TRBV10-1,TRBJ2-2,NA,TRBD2,TGCGCCAGCTCCTCTAGCGGGAGTAGGGACGGGGAGCTGTTTTTT,CASSSSGSRDGELFF
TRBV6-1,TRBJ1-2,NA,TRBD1,TGTGCCAGCCGGGGGACAGGGGGCAACTATGGCTACACCTTC,CASRGTGGNYGYTF
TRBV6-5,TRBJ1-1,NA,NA,TGTGCCAGCAGTTACTCGTCCGGTTTGGGGGGGGAAGCTTTCTTT,CASSYSSGLGGEAFF
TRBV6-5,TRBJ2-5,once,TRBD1,TGTGCCAGCAGCACCATACAGGGGGTAGAGACCCAGTACTTC,CASSTIQGVETQYF
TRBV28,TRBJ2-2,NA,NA,TGTGCCAGCAGTTCAGCCGGGGAGCTGTTTTTT,CASSSAGELFF
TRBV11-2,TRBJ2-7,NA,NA,TGTGCCAGCAGCTTGACAATCATGGACTACGAGCAGTACTTC,CASSLTIMDYEQYF